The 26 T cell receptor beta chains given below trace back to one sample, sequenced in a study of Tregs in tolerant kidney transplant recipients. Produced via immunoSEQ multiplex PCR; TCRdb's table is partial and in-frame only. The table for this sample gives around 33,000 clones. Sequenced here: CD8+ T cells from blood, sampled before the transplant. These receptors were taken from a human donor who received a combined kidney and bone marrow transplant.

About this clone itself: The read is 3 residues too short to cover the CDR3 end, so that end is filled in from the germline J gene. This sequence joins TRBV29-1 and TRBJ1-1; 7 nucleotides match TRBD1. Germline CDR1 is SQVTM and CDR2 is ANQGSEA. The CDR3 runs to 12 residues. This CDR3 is CSVLDREPEAFF. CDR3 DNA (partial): TGCAGCGTTCTTGACAGGGAGCCAGAA.

This chain's CDR3 is CASSIEAGNSYEQYF. The DNA read from the CDR3 is TGTGCCAGTAGTATAGAGGCGGGTAACTCCTACGAG. The chain combines TRBV19 with TRBJ2-7, with a possible D match to TRBD2 (5 bases). The read ends 3 residues before the CDR3 terminus; that terminus is restored from the germline J gene. The CDR3 is 15 residues long. Per germline, CDR1 LNHDA and CDR2 SQIVND (reference sequence). The V end was cut by 0 bases, the J end by 0 bases, with 9 bases between.

The part of the CDR3 DNA that was read is TGTGCCAGCAGACCGGGACTAGCGACCGACAATGAG. This encodes CASRPGLATDNE. The complete CDR3 protein is CASRPGLATDNEQFF. V is TRBV7-9 and J is TRBJ2-1, with TRBD2 matching 10 bases. The read stops 3 residues short of the end of the CDR3; the missing end is completed from the germline J gene. CDR3 length equals 15 residues. The junction had 7 bases not matched to a gene; V was cut back by 6 bases and J by 5 bases. Germline-derived CDR1 and CDR2 are SEHNR and FQNEAQ (reference sequence).

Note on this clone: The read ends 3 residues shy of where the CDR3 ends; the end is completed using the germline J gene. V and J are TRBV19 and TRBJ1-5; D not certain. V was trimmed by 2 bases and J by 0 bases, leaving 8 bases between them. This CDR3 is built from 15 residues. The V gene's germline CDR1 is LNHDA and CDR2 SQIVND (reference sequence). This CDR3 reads CASSISTYSNQPQHF. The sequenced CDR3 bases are TGTGCCAGTAGTATATCGACATATAGCAATCAGCCC.

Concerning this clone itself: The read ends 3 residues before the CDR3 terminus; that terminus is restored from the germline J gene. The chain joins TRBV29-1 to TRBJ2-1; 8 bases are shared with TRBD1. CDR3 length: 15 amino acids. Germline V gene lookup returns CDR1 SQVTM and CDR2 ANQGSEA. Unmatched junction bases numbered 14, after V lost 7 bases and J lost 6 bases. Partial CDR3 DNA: TGCAGCGGGGGGCCCGGACAGGGTTTAAGCAATGAG. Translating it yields CSGGPGQGLSNE. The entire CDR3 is CSGGPGQGLSNEQFF.

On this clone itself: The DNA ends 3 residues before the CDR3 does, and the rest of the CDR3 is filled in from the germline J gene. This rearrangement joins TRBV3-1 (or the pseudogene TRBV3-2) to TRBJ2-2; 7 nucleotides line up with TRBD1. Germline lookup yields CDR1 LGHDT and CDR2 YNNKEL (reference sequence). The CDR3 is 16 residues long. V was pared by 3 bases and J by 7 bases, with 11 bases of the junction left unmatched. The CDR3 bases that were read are TGTGCCAGCAGCCACGGTGACAGGGAACAGGTCGGGGAG. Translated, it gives CASSHGDREQVGE. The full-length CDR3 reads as CASSHGDREQVGELFF.

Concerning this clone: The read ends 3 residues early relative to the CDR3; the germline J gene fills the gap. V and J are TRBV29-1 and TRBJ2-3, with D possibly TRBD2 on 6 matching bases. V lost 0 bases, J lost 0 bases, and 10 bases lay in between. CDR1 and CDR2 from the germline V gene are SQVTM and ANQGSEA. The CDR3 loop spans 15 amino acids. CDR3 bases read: TGCAGCGTTGAAGACGGAACTAGCAGCACAGATACG. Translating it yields CSVEDGTSSTDT. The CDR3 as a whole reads CSVEDGTSSTDTQYF.

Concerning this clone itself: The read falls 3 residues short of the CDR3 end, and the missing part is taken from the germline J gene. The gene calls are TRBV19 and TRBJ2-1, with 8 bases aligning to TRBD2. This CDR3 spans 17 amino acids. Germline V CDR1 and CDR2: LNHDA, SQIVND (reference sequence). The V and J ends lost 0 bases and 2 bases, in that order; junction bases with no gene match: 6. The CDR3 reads CASSIDLELAAYNEQFF. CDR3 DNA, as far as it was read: TGTGCCAGTAGTATAGATCTAGAACTAGCGGCCTACAATGAG. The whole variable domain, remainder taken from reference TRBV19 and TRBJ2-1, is DGGITQSPKYLFRKEGQNVTLSCEQNLNHDAMYWYRQDPGQGLRLIYYSQIVNDFQKGDIAEGYSVSREKKESFPLTVTSAQKNPTAFYLCASSIDLELAAYNEQFFGPGTRLTVL.

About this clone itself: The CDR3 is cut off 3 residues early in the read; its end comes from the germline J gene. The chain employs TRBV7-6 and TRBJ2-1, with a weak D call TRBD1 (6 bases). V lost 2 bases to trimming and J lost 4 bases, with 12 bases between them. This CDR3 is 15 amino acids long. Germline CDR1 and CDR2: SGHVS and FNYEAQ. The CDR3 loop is CASSLQGNLYNEQFF. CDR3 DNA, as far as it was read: TGTGCCAGCAGCTTACAGGGGAATCTTTACAATGAG.

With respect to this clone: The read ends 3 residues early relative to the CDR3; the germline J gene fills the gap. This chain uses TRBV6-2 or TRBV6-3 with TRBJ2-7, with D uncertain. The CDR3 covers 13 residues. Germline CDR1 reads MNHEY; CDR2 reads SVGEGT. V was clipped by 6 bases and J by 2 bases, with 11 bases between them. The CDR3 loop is CASSHIVTYEQYF. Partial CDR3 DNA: TGTGCCAGCAGCCACATTGTTACCTACGAG.

The sequenced CDR3 bases are TGTGCCAGTGCATGGACTAGCGGGAGTACAGATACG. Its protein product is CASAWTSGSTDT. The whole CDR3 sequence reads CASAWTSGSTDTQYF. The rearrangement uses TRBV19 and TRBJ2-3; TRBD2 matches at 13 bases. The read falls 3 residues short of the CDR3 end, and the missing part is taken from the germline J gene. Germline V gene sequence: CDR1 LNHDA, CDR2 SQIVND (reference sequence). After removal of 8 bases from V and 3 bases from J, the junction contained 5 bases not matched to a gene. The CDR3 runs 15 residues.

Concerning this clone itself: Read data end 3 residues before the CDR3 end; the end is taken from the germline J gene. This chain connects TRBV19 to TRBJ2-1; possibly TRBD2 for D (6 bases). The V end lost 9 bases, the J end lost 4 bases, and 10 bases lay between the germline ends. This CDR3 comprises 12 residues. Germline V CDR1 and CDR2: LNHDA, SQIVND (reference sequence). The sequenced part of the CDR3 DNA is TGTGCCAGCACAAGCGGGTACAATGAG. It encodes CASTSGYNE. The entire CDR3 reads CASTSGYNEQFF.

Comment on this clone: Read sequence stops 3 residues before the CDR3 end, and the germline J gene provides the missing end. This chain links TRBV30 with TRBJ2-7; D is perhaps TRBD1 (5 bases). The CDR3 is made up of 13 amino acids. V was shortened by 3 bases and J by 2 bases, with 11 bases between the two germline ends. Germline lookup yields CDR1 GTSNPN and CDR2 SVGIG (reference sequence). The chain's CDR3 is CAWSPDSPYEQYF. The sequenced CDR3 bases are TGTGCCTGGAGCCCCGACAGCCCCTACGAG.

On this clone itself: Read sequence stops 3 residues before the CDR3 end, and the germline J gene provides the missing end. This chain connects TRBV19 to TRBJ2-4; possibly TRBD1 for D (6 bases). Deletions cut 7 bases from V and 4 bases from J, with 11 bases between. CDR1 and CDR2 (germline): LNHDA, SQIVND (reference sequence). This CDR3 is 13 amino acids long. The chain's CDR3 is CASNDRLKNIQYF. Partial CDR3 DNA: TGTGCCAGTAATGACAGGCTAAAAAACATT.

CDR3: CASNGDRLDYGYTF. The sequenced CDR3 bases are TGTGCCAGCAATGGAGACAGACTTGACTATGGC. The chain is built from TRBV2 and TRBJ1-2; D is perhaps TRBD1 (5 bases). Read sequence stops 3 residues before the CDR3 end, and the germline J gene provides the missing end. CDR3 length: 14 residues. The V end was cut by 7 bases, the J end by 3 bases, with 15 bases between. Germline CDR1 and CDR2: SNHLY and FYNNEI.

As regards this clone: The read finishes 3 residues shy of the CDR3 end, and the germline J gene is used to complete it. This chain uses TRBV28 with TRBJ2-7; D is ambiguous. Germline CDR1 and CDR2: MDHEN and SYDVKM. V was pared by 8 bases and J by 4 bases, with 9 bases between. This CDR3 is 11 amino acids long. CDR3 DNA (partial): TGTGCCAGCCCGTGGCCATACGAG. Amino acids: CASPWPYE. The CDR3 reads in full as CASPWPYEQYF.

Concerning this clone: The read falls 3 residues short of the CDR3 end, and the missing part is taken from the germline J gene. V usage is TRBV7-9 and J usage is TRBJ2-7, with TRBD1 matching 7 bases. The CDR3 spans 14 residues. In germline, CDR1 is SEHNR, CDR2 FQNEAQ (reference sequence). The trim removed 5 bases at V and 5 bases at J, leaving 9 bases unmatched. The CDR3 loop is CASSPDRVSDEQYF. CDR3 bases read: TGTGCCAGCAGCCCCGACAGGGTGAGCGACGAG. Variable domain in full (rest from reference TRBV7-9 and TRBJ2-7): DTGVSQNPRHKITKRGQNVTFRCDPISEHNRLYWYRQTLGQGPEFLTYFQNEAQLEKSRLLSDRFSAERPKGSFSTLEIQRTEQGDSAMYLCASSPDRVSDEQYFGPGTRLTVT.

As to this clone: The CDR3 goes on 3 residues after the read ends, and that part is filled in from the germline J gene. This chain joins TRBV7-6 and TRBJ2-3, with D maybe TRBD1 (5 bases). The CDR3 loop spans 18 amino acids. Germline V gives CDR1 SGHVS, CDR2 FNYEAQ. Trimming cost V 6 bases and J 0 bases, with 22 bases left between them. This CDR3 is CASSPLGGLGPSTDTQYF. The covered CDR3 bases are TGTGCCAGCAGTCCTTTAGGCGGTCTGGGGCCTAGCACAGATACG.

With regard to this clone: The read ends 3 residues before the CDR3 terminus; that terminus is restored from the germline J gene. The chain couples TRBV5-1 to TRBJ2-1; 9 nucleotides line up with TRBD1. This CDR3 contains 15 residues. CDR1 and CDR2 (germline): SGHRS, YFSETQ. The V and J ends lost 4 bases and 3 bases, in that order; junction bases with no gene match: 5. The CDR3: CASSLGTGFYNEQFF. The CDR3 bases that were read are TGCGCCAGCAGCCTCGGGACAGGGTTCTACAATGAG.

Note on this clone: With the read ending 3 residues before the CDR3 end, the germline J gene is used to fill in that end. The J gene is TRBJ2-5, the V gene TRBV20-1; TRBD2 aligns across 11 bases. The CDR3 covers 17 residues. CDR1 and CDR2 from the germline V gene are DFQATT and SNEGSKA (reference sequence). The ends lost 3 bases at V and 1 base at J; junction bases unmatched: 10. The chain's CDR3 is CSARVSLLAGGQETQYF. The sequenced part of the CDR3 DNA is TGCAGTGCTAGGGTCTCACTCCTAGCGGGGGGCCAAGAGACC.

The DNA read from the CDR3 is TGTGCGGTAGGCGGGCTGACCAATGAG. Its translation: CAVGGLTNE. The whole CDR3 region reads CAVGGLTNEQFF. V and J are TRBV19 and TRBJ2-1; D perhaps matches TRBD2 (5 bases). The read comes to an end 3 residues before the CDR3 does, leaving the germline J gene to fill in the end. The CDR3 has 12 amino acids. The germline CDR1 and CDR2 sequences are LNHDA and SQIVND (reference sequence).

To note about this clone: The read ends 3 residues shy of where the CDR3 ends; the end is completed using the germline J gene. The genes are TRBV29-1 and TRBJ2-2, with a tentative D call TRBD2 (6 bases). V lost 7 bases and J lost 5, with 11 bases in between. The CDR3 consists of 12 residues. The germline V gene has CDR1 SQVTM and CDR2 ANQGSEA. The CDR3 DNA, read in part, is TGCAGCGCGGTAGGACTAACCGGGGAG. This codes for CSAVGLTGE. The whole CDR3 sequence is CSAVGLTGELFF.

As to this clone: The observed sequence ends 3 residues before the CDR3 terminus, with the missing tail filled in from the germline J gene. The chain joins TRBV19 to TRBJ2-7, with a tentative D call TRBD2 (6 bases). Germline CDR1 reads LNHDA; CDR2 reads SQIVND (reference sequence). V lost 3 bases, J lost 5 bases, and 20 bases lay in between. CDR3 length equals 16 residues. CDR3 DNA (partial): TGTGCCAGTAGTATCTCAATGGGACTCTTAGGGGACGAG. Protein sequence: CASSISMGLLGDE. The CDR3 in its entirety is CASSISMGLLGDEQYF.

The DNA read from the CDR3 is TGTGCCTGGAGCCAGGTCGGATATTGGAGTTATGAG. It codes for CAWSQVGYWSYE. From start to end, the CDR3 is CAWSQVGYWSYEQFF. The J gene is TRBJ2-1, the V gene TRBV30; D is undetermined. The CDR3 extends 3 residues past the end of the read, so its final part is completed from the germline J gene. Germline V gene sequence: CDR1 GTSNPN, CDR2 SVGIG (reference sequence). The V end lost 3 bases, the J end lost 8 bases, and 20 bases lay between the germline ends. The CDR3 is made up of 15 amino acids.

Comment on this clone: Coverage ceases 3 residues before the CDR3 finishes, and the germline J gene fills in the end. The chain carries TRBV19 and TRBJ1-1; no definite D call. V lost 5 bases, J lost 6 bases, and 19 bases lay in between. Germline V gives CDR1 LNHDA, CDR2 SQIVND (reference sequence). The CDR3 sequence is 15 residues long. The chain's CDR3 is CASSPRTNGVSEAFF. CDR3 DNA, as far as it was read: TGTGCCAGTAGTCCAAGGACGAACGGGGTCTCTGAA.

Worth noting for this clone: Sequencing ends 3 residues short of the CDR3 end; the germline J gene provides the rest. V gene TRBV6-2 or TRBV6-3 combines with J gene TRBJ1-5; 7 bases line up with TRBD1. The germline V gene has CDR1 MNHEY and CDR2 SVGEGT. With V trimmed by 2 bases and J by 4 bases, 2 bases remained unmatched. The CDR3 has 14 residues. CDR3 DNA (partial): TGTGCCAGCAGTTACACAGGGGTGAATCAGCCC. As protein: CASSYTGVNQP. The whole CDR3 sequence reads CASSYTGVNQPQHF.